The clone carrying this T cell receptor beta chain was picked up many times. Its antigen remains unidentified. V lost 0 bases to trimming and J lost 3 bases; unmatched junction nucleotides: 5. The CDR3 sequence is 14 residues long. Germline V gives CDR1 DFQATT, CDR2 SNEGSKA (reference sequence). These data come from a study of T-cell reconstitution after alpha-beta-depleted transplantation in children. Study results and limitations: Reports say that about two months after transplant, the alpha-beta T cells came out of several hundred graft clones that had expanded. T-cell counts and diversity at one year following transplant were attributed mainly to newly produced T cells. Surviving thymic progenitors and recipient T cells were the source of high TCRbeta diversity at day 60 in some patients.

The library targeted TCRbeta and was prepared with unique molecular identifiers. Using its own MiXCR run on the PCR reads, TCRdb lists one record per CDR3 protein. The table lists 200,000 to 250,000 distinct CDR3 sequences, about 8.4% of them singletons. The clonotype was recovered from a male patient between 2 and 15 years old who had a stem cell transplant for acute myeloid leukemia, so the T cells may come from the graft donor. The sequencing used PBMCs, mostly from graft donor cells, collected 360 days after TCRalphabeta/CD19-depleted stem cell transplant. The chain recombines TRBV20-1 with TRBJ2-7; 7 bases align to TRBD1. CDR3 bases: TGCAGTGCTAGAGATCGTGCAGGGGGCTACGAGCAGTACTTC. Translation: CSARDRAGGYEQYF.